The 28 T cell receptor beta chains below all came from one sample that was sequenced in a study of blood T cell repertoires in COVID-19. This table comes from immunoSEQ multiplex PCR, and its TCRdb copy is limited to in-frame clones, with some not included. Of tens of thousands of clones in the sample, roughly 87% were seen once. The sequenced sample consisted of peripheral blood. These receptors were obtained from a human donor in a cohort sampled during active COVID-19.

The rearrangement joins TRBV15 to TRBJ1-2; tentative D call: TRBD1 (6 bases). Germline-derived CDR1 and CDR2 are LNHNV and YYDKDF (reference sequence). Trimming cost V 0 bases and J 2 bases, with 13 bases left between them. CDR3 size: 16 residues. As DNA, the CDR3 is TGTGCCACCAGCAGAGATCGAACAGGGACCAACTATGGCTACACCTTC. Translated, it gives CATSRDRTGTNYGYTF.

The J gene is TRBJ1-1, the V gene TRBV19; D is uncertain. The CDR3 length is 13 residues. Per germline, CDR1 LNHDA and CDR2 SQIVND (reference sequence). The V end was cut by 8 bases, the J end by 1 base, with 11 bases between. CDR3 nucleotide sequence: TGTGCCAGTTCGACATCCAAGAACACTGAAGCTTTCTTT. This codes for CASSTSKNTEAFF. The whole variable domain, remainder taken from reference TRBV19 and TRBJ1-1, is DGGITQSPKYLFRKEGQNVTLSCEQNLNHDAMYWYRQDPGQGLRLIYYSQIVNDFQKGDIAEGYSVSREKKESFPLTVTSAQKNPTAFYLCASSTSKNTEAFFGQGTRLTVV.

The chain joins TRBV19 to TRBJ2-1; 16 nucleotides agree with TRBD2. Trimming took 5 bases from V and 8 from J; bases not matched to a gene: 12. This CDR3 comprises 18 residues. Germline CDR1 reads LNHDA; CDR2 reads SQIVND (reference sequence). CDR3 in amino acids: CASSSPPGLAGGLHEQFF. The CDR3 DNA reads TGTGCCAGTAGTTCACCACCGGGACTAGCGGGAGGGCTTCATGAGCAGTTCTTC.

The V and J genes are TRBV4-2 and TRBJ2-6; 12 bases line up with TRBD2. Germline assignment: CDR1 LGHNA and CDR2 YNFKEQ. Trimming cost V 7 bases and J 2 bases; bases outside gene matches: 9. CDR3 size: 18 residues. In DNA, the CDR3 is TGTGCCAGCACCACTAGCGGGGGGAGGGCTACTGGGGCCAACGTCCTGACTTTC. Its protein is CASTTSGGRATGANVLTF.

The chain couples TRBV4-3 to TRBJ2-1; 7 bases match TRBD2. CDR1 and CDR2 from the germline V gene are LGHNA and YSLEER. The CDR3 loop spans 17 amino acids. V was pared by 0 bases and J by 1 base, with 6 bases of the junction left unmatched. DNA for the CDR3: TGCGCCAGCAGCCAAGAGGAGGCTAGCGGATCCTACAATGAGCAGTTCTTC. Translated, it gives CASSQEEASGSYNEQFF.

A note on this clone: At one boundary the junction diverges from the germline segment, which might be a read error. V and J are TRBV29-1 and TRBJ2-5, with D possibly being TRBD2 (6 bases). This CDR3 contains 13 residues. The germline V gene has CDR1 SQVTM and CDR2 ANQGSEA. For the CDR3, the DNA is TGCAGCTTTGACGGAGGGGCCCAAGAGACCCAGTACTTC. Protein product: CSFDGGAQETQYF. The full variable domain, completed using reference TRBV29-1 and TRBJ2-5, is SAVISQKPSRDICQRGTSLTIQCQVDSQVTMMFWYRQQPGQSLTLIATANQGSEATYESGFVIDKFPISRPNLTFSTLTVSNMSPEDSSIYLCSFDGGAQETQYFGPGTRLLVL.

CDR3 in amino acids: CASSPPNNPTDTQYF. For the CDR3, the DNA is TGTGCCAGCTCACCACCGAACAACCCCACAGATACGCAGTATTTT. The chain combines TRBV18 with TRBJ2-3, with D unresolved. Per germline, CDR1 KGHSH and CDR2 LQKENI. With 0 bases removed from V and 2 bases from J, the gap between germline ends came to 9 bases. The CDR3 is 15 amino acids.

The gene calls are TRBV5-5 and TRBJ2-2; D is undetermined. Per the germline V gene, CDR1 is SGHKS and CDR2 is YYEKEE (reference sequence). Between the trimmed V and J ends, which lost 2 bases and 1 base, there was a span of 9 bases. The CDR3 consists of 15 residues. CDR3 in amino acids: CASSFTNLNTGELFF. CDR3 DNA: TGTGCCAGCAGCTTCACTAACTTGAACACCGGGGAGCTGTTTTTT.

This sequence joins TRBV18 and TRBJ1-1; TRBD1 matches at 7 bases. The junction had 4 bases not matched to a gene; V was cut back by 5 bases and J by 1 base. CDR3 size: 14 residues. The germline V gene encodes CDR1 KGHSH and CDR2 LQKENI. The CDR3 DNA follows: TGTGCCAGCTCATACGACAGGGCGAACACTGAAGCTTTCTTT. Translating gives CASSYDRANTEAFF.

In DNA, the CDR3 is TGCGCCAGCAGCCAGGGGTCTAGCGCCCGGTTAAACACCGGGGAGCTGTTTTTT. Translating gives CASSQGSSARLNTGELFF. The V call is TRBV4-1, the J call TRBJ2-2; D might be TRBD2 (6 bases). The length of the CDR3 is 18 residues. V lost 3 bases and J 2 bases, leaving 19 bases between the germline ends. Looked up from germline, CDR1 is MGHRA and CDR2 is YSYEKL.

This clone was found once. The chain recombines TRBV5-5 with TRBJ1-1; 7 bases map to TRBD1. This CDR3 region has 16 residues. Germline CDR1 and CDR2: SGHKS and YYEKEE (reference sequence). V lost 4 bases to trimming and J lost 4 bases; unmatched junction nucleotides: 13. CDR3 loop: CASSTGTVTYPTEAFF. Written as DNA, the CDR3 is TGTGCCAGCAGCACGGGGACAGTCACCTACCCCACTGAAGCTTTCTTT. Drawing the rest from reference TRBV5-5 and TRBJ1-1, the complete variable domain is DAGVTQSPTHLIKTRGQQVTLRCSPISGHKSVSWYQQVLGQGPQFIFQYYEKEERGRGNFPDRFSARQFPNYSSELNVNALLLGDSALYLCASSTGTVTYPTEAFFGQGTRLTVV.

The CDR3 reads CASSLSAGLNNEQFF. The CDR3 DNA reads TGTGCCAGCAGCTTGTCAGCGGGGCTTAACAATGAGCAGTTCTTC. V and J are TRBV5-4 and TRBJ2-1, with 7 bases that match TRBD2. This CDR3 contains 15 residues. The trim removed 1 base at V and 5 bases at J, leaving 6 bases unmatched. From germline, CDR1 is SGHNT and CDR2 YYREEE (reference sequence). Together with reference TRBV5-4 and TRBJ2-1, the CDR3 gives the full variable domain: ETGVTQSPTHLIKTRGQQVTLRCSSQSGHNTVSWYQQALGQGPQFIFQYYREEENGRGNFPPRFSGLQFPNYSSELNVNALELDDSALYLCASSLSAGLNNEQFFGPGTRLTVL.

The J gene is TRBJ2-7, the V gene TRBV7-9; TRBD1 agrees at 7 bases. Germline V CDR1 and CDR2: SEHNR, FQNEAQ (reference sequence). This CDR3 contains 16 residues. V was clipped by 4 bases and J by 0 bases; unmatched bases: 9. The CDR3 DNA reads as TGTGCCAGCAGCTCAAGGAAACAGGGGCGCTCCTACGAGCAGTACTTC. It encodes CASSSRKQGRSYEQYF.

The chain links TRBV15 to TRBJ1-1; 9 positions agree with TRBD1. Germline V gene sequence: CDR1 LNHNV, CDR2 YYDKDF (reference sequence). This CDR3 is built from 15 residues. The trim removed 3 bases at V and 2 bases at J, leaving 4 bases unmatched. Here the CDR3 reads CATSRTGGTNTEAFF. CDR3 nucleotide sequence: TGTGCCACCAGCAGGACAGGGGGAACAAACACTGAAGCTTTCTTT.

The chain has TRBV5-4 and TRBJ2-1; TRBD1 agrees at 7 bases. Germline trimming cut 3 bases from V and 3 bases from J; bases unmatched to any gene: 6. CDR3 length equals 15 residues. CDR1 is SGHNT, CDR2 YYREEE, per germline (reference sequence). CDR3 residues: CASSSNRDSYNEQFF. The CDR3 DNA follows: TGTGCCAGCAGCTCGAACCGGGACAGCTACAATGAGCAGTTCTTC.

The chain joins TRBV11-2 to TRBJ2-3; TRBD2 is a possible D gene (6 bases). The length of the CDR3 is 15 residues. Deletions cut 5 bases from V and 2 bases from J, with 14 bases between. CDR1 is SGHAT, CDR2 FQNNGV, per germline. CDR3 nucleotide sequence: TGTGCCAGCAGCCCCCGACTAGATTACACAGATACGCAGTATTTT. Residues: CASSPRLDYTDTQYF. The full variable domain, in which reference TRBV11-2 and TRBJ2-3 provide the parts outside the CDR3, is EAGVAQSPRYKIIEKRQSVAFWCNPISGHATLYWYQQILGQGPKLLIQFQNNGVVDDSQLPKDRFSAERLKGVDSTLKIQPAKLEDSAVYLCASSPRLDYTDTQYFGPGTRLTVL.

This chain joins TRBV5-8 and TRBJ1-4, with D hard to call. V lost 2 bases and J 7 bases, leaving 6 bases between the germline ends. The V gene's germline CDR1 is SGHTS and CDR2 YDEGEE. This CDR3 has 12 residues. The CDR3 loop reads CASSFVREKLFF. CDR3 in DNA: TGTGCCAGCAGCTTTGTTCGTGAAAAACTGTTTTTT.

The CDR3 bases are TGTGCCAGCAGTTTGTACAGGGGAGTCAACGAGCAGTACTTC. This translates into CASSLYRGVNEQYF. The chain recombines TRBV27 with TRBJ2-7, with 7 bases aligning to TRBD1. J gave up 5 bases and V 3 bases, and 7 bases lay outside the gene matches. CDR3 length: 14 residues. Germline-derived CDR1 and CDR2 are MNHEY and SMNVEV (reference sequence).

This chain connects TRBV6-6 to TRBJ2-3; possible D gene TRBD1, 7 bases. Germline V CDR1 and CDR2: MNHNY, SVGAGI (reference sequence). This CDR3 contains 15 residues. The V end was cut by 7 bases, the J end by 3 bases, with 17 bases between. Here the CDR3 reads CASTYGQGGTDTQYF. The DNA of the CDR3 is TGTGCCAGCACCTACGGCCAGGGGGGAACAGATACGCAGTATTTT.

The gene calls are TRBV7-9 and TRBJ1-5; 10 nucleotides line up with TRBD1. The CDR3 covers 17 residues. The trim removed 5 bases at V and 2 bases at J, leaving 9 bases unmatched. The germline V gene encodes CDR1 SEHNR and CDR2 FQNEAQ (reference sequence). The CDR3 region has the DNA TGTGCCAGCAGCCTCGGGACAGGGGAAATCGGCAATCAGCCCCAGCATTTT. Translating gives CASSLGTGEIGNQPQHF.

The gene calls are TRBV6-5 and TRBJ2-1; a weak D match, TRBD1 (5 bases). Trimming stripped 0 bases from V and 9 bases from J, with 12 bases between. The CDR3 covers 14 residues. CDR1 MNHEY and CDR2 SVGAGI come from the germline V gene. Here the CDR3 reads CASSYSLGRAEQFF. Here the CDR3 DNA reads TGTGCCAGCAGTTACTCTCTGGGCAGGGCTGAGCAGTTCTTC.

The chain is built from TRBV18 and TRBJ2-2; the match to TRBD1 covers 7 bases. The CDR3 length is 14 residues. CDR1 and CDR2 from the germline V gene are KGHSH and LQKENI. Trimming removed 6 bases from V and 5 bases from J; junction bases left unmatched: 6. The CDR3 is CASSQDRSTGELFF. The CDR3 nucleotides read TGTGCCAGCTCCCAGGACAGGAGTACCGGGGAGCTGTTTTTT. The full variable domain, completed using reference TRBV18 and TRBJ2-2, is NAGVMQNPRHLVRRRGQEARLRCSPMKGHSHVYWYRQLPEEGLKFMVYLQKENIIDESGMPKERFSAEFPKEGPSILRIQQVVRGDSAAYFCASSQDRSTGELFFGEGSRLTVL.

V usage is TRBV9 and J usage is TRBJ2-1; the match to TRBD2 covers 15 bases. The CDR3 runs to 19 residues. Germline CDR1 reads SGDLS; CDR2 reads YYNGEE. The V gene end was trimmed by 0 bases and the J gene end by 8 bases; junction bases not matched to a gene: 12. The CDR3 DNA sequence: TGTGCCAGCAGCGTAGAAGTGGTGTCGGGACTAGCGGGAGGTTATGAGCAGTTCTTC. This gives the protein CASSVEVVSGLAGGYEQFF.

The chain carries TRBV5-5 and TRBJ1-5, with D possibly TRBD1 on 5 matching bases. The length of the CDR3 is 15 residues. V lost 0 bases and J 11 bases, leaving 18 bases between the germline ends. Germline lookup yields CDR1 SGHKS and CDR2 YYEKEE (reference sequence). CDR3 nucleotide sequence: TGTGCCAGCAGCTTGGAGGTTGGGGGGGTTTGGGCCCAGCATTTT. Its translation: CASSLEVGGVWAQHF.

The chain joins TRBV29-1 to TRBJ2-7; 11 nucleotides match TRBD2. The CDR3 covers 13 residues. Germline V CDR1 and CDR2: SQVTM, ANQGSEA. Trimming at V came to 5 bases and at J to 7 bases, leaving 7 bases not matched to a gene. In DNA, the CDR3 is TGCAGCGTTTTAGCGGGGGGGCTTGAGGAGCAGTACTTC. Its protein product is CSVLAGGLEEQYF.

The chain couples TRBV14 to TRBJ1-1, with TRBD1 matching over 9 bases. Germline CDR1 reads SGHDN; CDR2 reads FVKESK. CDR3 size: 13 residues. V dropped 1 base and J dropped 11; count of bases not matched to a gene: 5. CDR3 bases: TGTGCCAGCAGCCAAGGGACAGGGGCGTCGGCTTTCTTT. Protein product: CASSQGTGASAFF.

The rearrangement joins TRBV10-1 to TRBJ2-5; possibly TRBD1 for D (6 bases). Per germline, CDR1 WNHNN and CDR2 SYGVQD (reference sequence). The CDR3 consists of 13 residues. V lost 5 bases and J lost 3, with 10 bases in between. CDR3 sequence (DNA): TGCGCCAGCAGTCAAACAGGGAAAGAGACCCAGTACTTC. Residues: CASSQTGKETQYF.

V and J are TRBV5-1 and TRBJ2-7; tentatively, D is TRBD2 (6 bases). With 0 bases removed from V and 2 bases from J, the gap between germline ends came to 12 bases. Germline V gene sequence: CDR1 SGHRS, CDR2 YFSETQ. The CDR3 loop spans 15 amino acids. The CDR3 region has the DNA TGCGCCAGCAGCTTGGGGGTAGCGGCTGCCTACGAGCAGTACTTC. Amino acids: CASSLGVAAAYEQYF.